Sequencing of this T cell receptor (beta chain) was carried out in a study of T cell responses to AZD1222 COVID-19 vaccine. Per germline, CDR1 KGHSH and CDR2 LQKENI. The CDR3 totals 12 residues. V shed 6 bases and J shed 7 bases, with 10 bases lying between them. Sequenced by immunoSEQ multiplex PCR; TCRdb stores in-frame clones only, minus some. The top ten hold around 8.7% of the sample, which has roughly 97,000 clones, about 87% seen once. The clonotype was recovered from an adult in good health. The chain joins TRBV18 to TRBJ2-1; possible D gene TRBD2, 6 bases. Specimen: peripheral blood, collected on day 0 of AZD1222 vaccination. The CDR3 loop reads CASSEGLNEQFF. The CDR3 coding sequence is TGTGCCAGCTCTGAGGGACTGAATGAGCAGTTCTTC.